The 18 T cell receptor beta chains presented below share a single source sample, sequenced in a study of blood T cell repertoires in COVID-19. Profiling relied on immunoSEQ multiplex PCR, and the TCRdb table lists in-frame clones only, not all of them. The sample includes more than 200,000 clones, 80% to 85% of them seen just once. Sequencing input: peripheral blood. These receptors originate from a man aged 60 to 75 with acute or convalescent COVID-19.

As for this clone: The sample contains more than one DNA sequence encoding this CDR3. The chain combines TRBV18 with TRBJ2-7; 12 bases agree with TRBD1. J gave up 3 bases and V 3 bases, and 3 bases lay outside the gene matches. CDR1 is KGHSH, CDR2 LQKENI, per germline. CDR3 size: 15 residues. The CDR3 bases are TGTGCCAGCTCACCCCGGGACAGGGGGCTCTACGAGCAGTACTTC. Translation gives CASSPRDRGLYEQYF. The whole variable domain, remainder taken from reference TRBV18 and TRBJ2-7, is NAGVMQNPRHLVRRRGQEARLRCSPMKGHSHVYWYRQLPEEGLKFMVYLQKENIIDESGMPKERFSAEFPKEGPSILRIQQVVRGDSAAYFCASSPRDRGLYEQYFGPGTRLTVT.

V is TRBV9 and J is TRBJ1-1; 10 bases line up with TRBD1. CDR3 length equals 13 residues. Trimming removed 3 bases from V and 8 bases from J; junction bases left unmatched: 4. The germline gives CDR1 SGDLS, CDR2 YYNGEE. In DNA form, the CDR3 reads TGTGCCAGCAGCGGACAGGGGGCGAGGGAAGCTTTCTTT. Translation: CASSGQGAREAFF.

The chain uses TRBV2 and TRBJ1-5; TRBD1 might be the D (5 bases). This CDR3 is built from 15 residues. Trimming removed 3 bases at V and 6 bases at J, with 15 bases between. Germline values: CDR1 SNHLY, CDR2 FYNNEI. Here the CDR3 reads CASSDGAGRIQPQHF. In DNA form, the CDR3 reads TGTGCCAGCAGTGATGGGGCAGGTCGAATTCAGCCCCAGCATTTT.

V is TRBV6-5 and J is TRBJ2-7, with 8 bases identical to TRBD2. The CDR3 length is 14 residues. The germline CDR1 and CDR2 sequences are MNHEY and SVGAGI. The J segment lost 2 bases and the V segment lost 9 bases, leaving 9 bases of the junction unmatched. The CDR3 DNA is TGTGCCAGGCACCCCTCCGGGGGGGCCTACGAGCAGTACTTC. Translating gives CARHPSGGAYEQYF.

The DNA of the CDR3 is TGTGCCAGCAGCCTGCTAGTACCGGGTGGGACCCAGTACTTC. It yields the protein CASSLLVPGGTQYF. The J gene is TRBJ2-5, the V gene TRBV28; D is undetermined. This CDR3 has 14 amino acids. The ends were cut back, 6 bases at V and 7 bases at J, with 18 bases in the middle. Germline CDR1 and CDR2: MDHEN and SYDVKM.

This clone occurred a few times. The chain is built from TRBV10-3 and TRBJ2-3; maybe TRBD2 (6 bases). V lost 7 bases to trimming and J lost 2 bases, with 10 bases between them. The CDR3 loop spans 13 amino acids. Germline V lookup: CDR1 ENHRY, CDR2 SYGVKD. The CDR3 DNA follows: TGTGCCATCATGGGGGGACTCACAGATACGCAGTATTTT. Translated: CAIMGGLTDTQYF.

This rearrangement joins TRBV5-1 to TRBJ1-5; TRBD1 matches 8 bases. With 3 bases clipped from V and 5 bases from J, the junction kept 1 base outside the gene matches. The CDR3 sequence is 13 residues long. CDR1 and CDR2 from the germline V gene are SGHRS and YFSETQ. The CDR3 reads CASSSDRDQPQHF. CDR3 coding DNA: TGCGCCAGCAGCTCGGACAGGGATCAGCCCCAGCATTTT.

The J gene is TRBJ2-7, the V gene TRBV28, with 8 bases that match TRBD1. V dropped 5 bases and J dropped 1; count of bases not matched to a gene: 7. CDR3 length: 15 residues. CDR1 and CDR2 from the germline V gene are MDHEN and SYDVKM. CDR3 bases: TGTGCCAGCAGTCGTAACAGGGGGTTATCCTACGAGCAGTACTTC. Protein sequence: CASSRNRGLSYEQYF.

In this sample, this clone turned up a few times. The rearrangement joins TRBV25-1 to TRBJ2-2; 10 bases are a match to TRBD2. Trimming cost V 6 bases and J 3 bases; bases outside gene matches: 4. The CDR3 sequence is 15 residues long. Germline loops: CDR1 MGHDK, CDR2 SYGVNS. Here the CDR3 DNA reads TGTGCCAGCAGCAGCGGGGGGGCCCACACCGGGGAGCTGTTTTTT. It codes for CASSSGGAHTGELFF.

The V gene is TRBV2, the J gene TRBJ1-4; perhaps TRBD1 as D (5 bases). The CDR3 runs 16 residues. Germline V gives CDR1 SNHLY, CDR2 FYNNEI. Trimming took 3 bases from V and 8 from J, leaving 19 bases between them. The CDR3 region is CASSDHGGNPNEKLFF. As DNA, the CDR3 is TGTGCCAGCAGTGATCATGGGGGGAACCCCAACGAAAAACTGTTTTTT.

The sample holds a few counts of this clone. This rearrangement joins TRBV5-1 to TRBJ2-1; 9 nucleotides agree with TRBD2. After removal of 1 base from V and 4 bases from J, the junction contained 3 bases not matched to a gene. The CDR3 contains 15 residues. CDR1 and CDR2 from the germline V gene are SGHRS and YFSETQ. The CDR3 DNA reads as TGCGCCAGCAGCTTGAGCGCGGGGGGGTACAATGAGCAGTTCTTC. It encodes CASSLSAGGYNEQFF.

The rearrangement uses TRBV6-1 and TRBJ2-2; 10 positions match TRBD2. V was pared by 0 bases and J by 8 bases, with 9 bases of the junction left unmatched. The CDR3 extends over 17 amino acids. Germline V gene sequence: CDR1 MNHNS, CDR2 SASEGT. The CDR3 region has the DNA TGTGCCAGCAGTGAAGCCCCCTGGACTAGCGGCGGGGGGGAGCTGTTTTTT. Encoded protein: CASSEAPWTSGGGELFF.

The CDR3 nucleotides read TGTGCCAGCAGGCCCATGGGGGGGTCCGGAAACACCATATATTTT. Protein product: CASRPMGGSGNTIYF. The chain uses TRBV27 and TRBJ1-3, with D possibly matching TRBD1 (5 bases). The CDR3 contains 15 residues. V lost 6 bases and J lost 4, with 16 bases in between. Germline assignment: CDR1 MNHEY and CDR2 SMNVEV (reference sequence).

The genes are TRBV6-5 and TRBJ2-5, with D perhaps TRBD1 (5 bases). Looked up from germline, CDR1 is MNHEY and CDR2 is SVGAGI. V lost 4 bases and J 5 bases, leaving 8 bases between the germline ends. The CDR3 loop spans 12 amino acids. The CDR3 loop is CASSSGWETQYF. DNA for the CDR3: TGTGCCAGCAGTTCAGGGTGGGAGACCCAGTACTTC.

The gene calls are TRBV12-2 and TRBJ1-2; the table's D call, TRBD1, has no DNA check behind it. TRBV12-2 represents a pseudogene. This CDR3 contains 17 residues. The CDR3 spells CASRLTEPSQGNYGYTF. CDR3 nucleotide sequence: TGTGCAAGTCGCTTAACGGAGCCCTCGCAGGGTAACTATGGCTACACCTTC.

This sequence joins TRBV7-9 and TRBJ2-3; TRBD1 is a possible D gene (6 bases). V was cut by 5 bases and J by 5 bases, with 14 bases left in between. Germline V lookup: CDR1 SEHNR, CDR2 FQNEAQ (reference sequence). The CDR3 runs 14 residues. The CDR3 reads CASSLRGGKDTQYF. The CDR3 bases are TGTGCCAGCAGCCTTCGTGGGGGCAAAGATACGCAGTATTTT.

The rearrangement joins TRBV10-3 to TRBJ2-3; tentatively, D is TRBD1 (6 bases). The CDR3 length is 12 residues. Trimming removed 8 bases at V and 2 bases at J, with 8 bases between. Germline CDR1 and CDR2: ENHRY and SYGVKD. The CDR3 region is CAIGTHTDTQYF. The CDR3 DNA follows: TGTGCCATCGGGACACACACAGATACGCAGTATTTT.

This chain joins TRBV6-2 or TRBV6-3 and TRBJ1-5; D is unresolved. Germline CDR1 MNHEY, CDR2 SVGEGT. The CDR3 contains 15 residues. Trimming pared 4 bases from V and 1 base from J, leaving 11 bases between. Written as DNA, the CDR3 is TGTGCCAGCAGTTCCCATAGATCCAGCAATCAGCCCCAGCATTTT. It yields the protein CASSSHRSSNQPQHF.